This is a list of T cell receptor beta chains from one sample in a study of response to subunit inactivated influenza vaccine. TCRdb reanalysed the RT-PCR reads using MiXCR and keeps one entry per CDR3 protein. The sample lists 550,000 to 800,000 distinct CDR3 sequences, about 15% occurring once. The specimen comprised PBMCs from blood, sampled less than 15 days before vaccination. The source of these receptors is a man in his forties or fifties who received an inactivated influenza vaccine. Both conserved end residues are trimmed from each CDR3. The order of the fields is CDR3 protein, V gene, clone size. Some rows mark clone size as missing; the rest say once, few, many or name a class of expanded clone.

SATRGRSEQF TRBV20-1 -
ATQMSAANYGYT TRBV12-3/TRBV12-4 many
ASSQVERGGYNEQF TRBV4-1 few
SVRTDQETQY TRBV29-1 -
SPLGNEQF TRBV20-1 -
ASSQGHGALRTEAF TRBV4-1 few
ASSLAVGSGNTIY TRBV7-2 -
SDRQSYNEQF TRBV29-1 -
ASSHPQGEFLDTQY TRBV4-2 few
ASTEGGLYTEAF TRBV6-1 -
SARDSLAGELF TRBV20-1 -
ASSVSARNQPQH TRBV2 many
AISEESNQPQH TRBV10-3 -
ASSSDGWETQY TRBV5-1 -
SAGTSGAGELF TRBV20-1 -
ASSHRTGETQY TRBV27 few
SVEWDSYEQY TRBV29-1 many
ATQTGGRTGELF TRBV24-1 -
ASSLAGEPEETQY TRBV5-1 few
ASSSGLAGTYEQY TRBV5-1 -
ASTAGGGGGANVLT TRBV9 once
ASRRTSGYTGELF TRBV28 few
ASAPVGVSGNEQF TRBV18 few
ASSPPGPTREQY TRBV18 few
ASSPVTGIETQY TRBV12-3/TRBV12-4 few
ASSLGSSGSADTQY TRBV5-1 few
ASSLLTGLPYNEQF TRBV12-3/TRBV12-4 few
ASSWGGGNYGYT TRBV28 -
ASRTGTGVEKLF TRBV7-9 few
ASSEQGRYNEQF TRBV6-1 -
ASSLSGPLGDTGELF TRBV13 -
ASSLFTGMRTGELF TRBV14 -
ASRFAGSETQY TRBV7-9 few
AITGTGANVLT TRBV10-3 -
ATSAQGAPTDTQY TRBV2 -
ASSQTADGSYEQY TRBV4-3 few
SASQAVSYEQY TRBV20-1 -
ASSLASGINTGELF TRBV12-3/TRBV12-4 few
ASRRLAGPALF TRBV6-1 few
ASSRTGGWGTEAF TRBV12-3/TRBV12-4 -
ASSLDRGLQPQH TRBV5-6 few
ASSYLGTGDSESGYT TRBV6-2/TRBV6-3 -
ASSFLGQPDGQY TRBV27 -
ASSYSLGGVETQY TRBV6-5 -
SAGGFNEKLF TRBV20-1 -